This T cell receptor beta chain came from a study of blood T cells in healthy people across ages. Findings and limits, study-wide: The study could not conclusively compare naive and antigen-experienced cells, given its unsorted PBMCs.

Concerning this clonotype: What it recognizes is unknown.

Primers used in a second PCR of about 6 to 12 cycles were a sample-barcoded 5' primer and a J-beta primer mix. MiXCR, applied by TCRdb to the 5' RACE reads, yields one record per CDR3 protein. The sample gives over 1,200,000 distinct CDR3 sequences, roughly 59% of which show up once; about 6.7% is in the top ten. Sequenced material: blood. The receptor was derived from a man aged 18 to 35 in good health.

This chain's CDR3 is CASSQAAGNTGELFF. CDR3 coding DNA: TGTGCCAGCAGCCAGGCAGCGGGAAACACCGGGGAGCTGTTTTTT. V usage is TRBV3-1 and J usage is TRBJ2-2, with 7 bases lining up with TRBD2. Germline CDR1 LGHDT, CDR2 YNNKEL (reference sequence). V gave up 3 bases and J gave up 2 bases; unmatched junction bases: 3. The CDR3 covers 15 residues. Complete variable domain (other parts from reference TRBV3-1 and TRBJ2-2): DTAVSQTPKYLVTQMGNDKSIKCEQNLGHDTMYWYKQDSKKFLKIMFSYNNKELIINETVPNRFSPKSPDKAHLNLHINSLELGDSAVYFCASSQAAGNTGELFFGEGSRLTVL.